The T cell receptor beta chain under discussion was sequenced for a study of T cell repertoires in cytomegalovirus infection. This clonotype came up a few times. The target antigen is unknown. The CDR3 is made up of 14 amino acids. Germline V CDR1 and CDR2: SGHDT, YYEEEE. The V end was cut by 2 bases, the J end by 5 bases, with 13 bases between. TCRdb itself ran the reads through MiXCR, one entry per CDR3 protein. The table has about 330,000 distinct CDR3 sequences, about a third seen once. This sample comprised cultured PBMCs, obtained from culture after CMV antigen stimulation. V gene TRBV5-6 combines with J gene TRBJ1-1; D gene uncertain. This receptor was obtained from a human donor in good health (CMV status not recorded). Some clones in this sample may be carry-over from other donors' samples. The CDR3 nucleotides are TGTGCCAGCAGCTTCATGGCAAGAGGAACTGAAGCTTTCTTT. Residues: CASSFMARGTEAFF.